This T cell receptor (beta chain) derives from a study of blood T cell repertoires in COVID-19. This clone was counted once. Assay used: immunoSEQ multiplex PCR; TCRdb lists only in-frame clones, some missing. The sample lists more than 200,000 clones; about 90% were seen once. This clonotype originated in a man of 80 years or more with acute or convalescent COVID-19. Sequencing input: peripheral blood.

DNA of the CDR3: TGCAGCGCCTCGGACAGGGGTTTTGGCTACACCTTC. This codes for CSASDRGFGYTF. The V gene is TRBV29-1, the J gene TRBJ1-2, with TRBD1 identical over 9 bases. Germline CDR1 SQVTM, CDR2 ANQGSEA. This CDR3 comprises 12 residues. Unmatched junction bases numbered 7, after V lost 7 bases and J lost 7 bases.